Listed here are 16 T cell receptor beta chains from one sample, sequenced in a study of shared clonotypes between healthy human individuals. Sequencing was performed with immunoSEQ multiplex PCR; in TCRdb, only in-frame clones are kept and a portion is missing. Of a few million clones in the sample, over 85% were seen once. Sequencing was done on a sample of naive CD4+ T cells from PBMCs. Regarding subset: CD45RA+ positively selected. These receptor sequences come from a man aged 18 to 30 in good health. Some clones in this sample may be carry-over from other donors' samples.

J is TRBJ2-7 and V is TRBV30; D possibly corresponds to TRBD1 (6 bases). The CDR3 is 18 amino acids. V gave up 2 bases and J gave up 3 bases, with 26 bases separating them. Germline V lookup: CDR1 GTSNPN, CDR2 SVGIG (reference sequence). The CDR3 loop is CAWSPPFGQYKGSYEQYF. The DNA for the CDR3 is TGTGCCTGGAGTCCGCCCTTTGGACAGTACAAAGGGAGCTACGAGCAGTACTTC.

This chain joins TRBV7-2 and TRBJ2-7; 8 bases match TRBD2. Germline CDR1 and CDR2: SGHTA and FQGNSA. CDR3 size: 15 residues. V lost 5 bases and J lost 3; bases outside the gene matches: 9. This chain's CDR3 is CASSPRTSPSYEQYF. The DNA for the CDR3 is TGTGCCAGCAGCCCTCGGACTAGCCCGAGCTACGAGCAGTACTTC.

As DNA, the CDR3 is TGCGCCAGCAGCTTGGTTCCTGGAGAGGGAAACTATGGCTACACCTTC. This codes for CASSLVPGEGNYGYTF. The chain joins TRBV5-1 to TRBJ1-2; D gene unclear. Germline loops: CDR1 SGHRS, CDR2 YFSETQ. The V and J ends lost 0 bases and 2 bases respectively, with 14 bases between them. The CDR3 is 16 amino acids. The full variable domain, completed using reference TRBV5-1 and TRBJ1-2, is KAGVTQTPRYLIKTRGQQVTLSCSPISGHRSVSWYQQTPGQGLQFLFEYFSETQRNKGNFPGRFSGRQFSNSRSEMNVSTLELGDSALYLCASSLVPGEGNYGYTFGSGTRLTVV.

The chain recombines TRBV5-1 with TRBJ2-5, with a possible D match to TRBD1 (6 bases). This CDR3 has 16 residues. The V gene's germline CDR1 is SGHRS and CDR2 YFSETQ. V was cut by 0 bases and J by 2 bases, with 14 bases left in between. CDR3 sequence (DNA): TGCGCCAGCAGCTTGGGAGGGATAAGGGGGCAAGAGACCCAGTACTTC. Translating gives CASSLGGIRGQETQYF.

J is TRBJ1-5 and V is TRBV4-1; D call uncertain. V lost 5 bases, J lost 2 bases, and 16 bases lay in between. The CDR3 totals 16 residues. Per germline, CDR1 MGHRA and CDR2 YSYEKL. The chain's CDR3 is CASSFGPPRGNQPQHF. In nucleotides, the CDR3 is TGCGCCAGCAGCTTCGGACCCCCCAGAGGCAATCAGCCCCAGCATTTT.

The V gene is TRBV4-2, the J gene TRBJ1-5, with TRBD1 identical over 10 bases. Germline CDR1 and CDR2: LGHNA and YNFKEQ. The length of the CDR3 is 18 residues. V was pared by 1 base and J by 0 bases, with 6 bases of the junction left unmatched. CDR3 DNA: TGTGCCAGCAGCCAAGTCCTCCGACAGGGGGCTAGCAATCAGCCCCAGCATTTT. Its translation is CASSQVLRQGASNQPQHF.

This clone was recorded only once. Other DNA sequences in the sample encode the same CDR3. The J gene is TRBJ2-3, the V gene TRBV5-1; 7 positions agree with TRBD1. The ends lost 0 bases at V and 6 bases at J; junction bases unmatched: 4. The CDR3 totals 14 residues. Germline CDR1 is SGHRS and CDR2 is YFSETQ. The CDR3 DNA is TGCGCCAGCAGCTTGGGACAGGGAGCCGATACGCAGTATTTT. Translating gives CASSLGQGADTQYF.

This chain uses TRBV6-6 with TRBJ2-3, with TRBD2 matching over 13 bases. The germline gives CDR1 MNHNY, CDR2 SVGAGI (reference sequence). V shed 5 bases, J shed 2 bases, and the junction held 4 bases outside the gene matches. The CDR3 runs to 16 residues. The CDR3 DNA sequence: TGTGCCAGCAGTCTCGGACTAGCGGGAGACACAGATACGCAGTATTTT. Translating gives CASSLGLAGDTDTQYF.

V usage is TRBV27 and J usage is TRBJ2-6, with D possibly matching TRBD1 (5 bases). Deletions cut 0 bases from V and 1 base from J, with 19 bases between. Germline V gene data show CDR1 as MNHEY and CDR2 as SMNVEV (reference sequence). The CDR3 spans 20 residues. The CDR3 DNA reads TGTGCCAGCAGTTTATCCCTGTCGGCAGCCAGACAGTCTGGGGCCAACGTCCTGACTTTC. Its protein is CASSLSLSAARQSGANVLTF.

CDR3: CASSSRTSGTYNEQFF. The CDR3 region has the DNA TGTGCCAGCAGTTCGAGGACTAGCGGGACCTACAATGAGCAGTTCTTC. The chain links TRBV28 to TRBJ2-1; TRBD2 matches 12 bases. Germline CDR1 and CDR2: MDHEN and SYDVKM. The CDR3 runs 16 residues. The J segment lost 2 bases and the V segment lost 4 bases, leaving 3 bases of the junction unmatched.

This clone was detected a few times. The chain carries TRBV30 and TRBJ1-3, with D tentatively TRBD1 (5 bases). Per germline, CDR1 GTSNPN and CDR2 SVGIG (reference sequence). The length of the CDR3 is 11 residues. Trimming stripped 7 bases from V and 3 bases from J, with 7 bases between. Here the CDR3 reads CASDNGNTIYF. In nucleotides, the CDR3 is TGTGCCTCGGACAATGGAAACACCATATATTTT. The full variable domain, completed using reference TRBV30 and TRBJ1-3, is SQTIHQWPATLVQPVGSPLSLECTVEGTSNPNLYWYRQAAGRGLQLLFYSVGIGQISSEVPQNLSASRPQDRQFILSSKKLLLSDSGFYLCASDNGNTIYFGEGSWLTVV.

CDR3: CASSLGSSRGDNEQFF. CDR3 DNA sequence: TGTGCCAGCAGCTTGGGAAGCTCTCGTGGGGACAATGAGCAGTTCTTC. The chain joins TRBV5-4 to TRBJ2-1; no reliable D call. From germline, CDR1 is SGHNT and CDR2 YYREEE (reference sequence). CDR3 length equals 16 residues. The V end was cut by 0 bases, the J end by 5 bases, with 15 bases between.

The chain recombines TRBV16 with TRBJ2-5, with D perhaps being TRBD1 or TRBD2 (5 bases each). Germline V gene sequence: CDR1 KGHSY, CDR2 FQNENV. The CDR3 sequence is 12 residues long. V lost 5 bases to trimming and J lost 6 bases, with 10 bases between them. CDR3 region: CASSEGQQTQYF. CDR3 bases: TGTGCCAGCAGCGAGGGGCAACAGACCCAGTACTTC.

The rearrangement links TRBV18 to TRBJ2-1; 10 bases are shared with TRBD2. Per the germline V gene, CDR1 is KGHSH and CDR2 is LQKENI. J was trimmed by 0 bases and V by 2 bases; bases with no gene match: 7. The CDR3 runs to 18 residues. The CDR3 DNA follows: TGTGCCAGCTCACCAATATCGTCTAGCGGGAGCTCCTACAATGAGCAGTTCTTC. Protein product: CASSPISSSGSSYNEQFF.

This chain connects TRBV5-1 to TRBJ2-1; D is unclear. Germline V gene data show CDR1 as SGHRS and CDR2 as YFSETQ. CDR3 length: 15 residues. Trimming took 1 base from V and 1 from J, leaving 9 bases between them. CDR3 in amino acids: CASSLYGDSYNEQFF. The CDR3, as DNA: TGCGCCAGCAGCTTGTACGGAGATTCCTACAATGAGCAGTTCTTC.

The rearrangement links TRBV20-1 to TRBJ2-5; D gene ambiguous. Between the trimmed V and J ends, which lost 5 bases and 5 bases, there was a span of 9 bases. CDR1 and CDR2 (germline): DFQATT, SNEGSKA (reference sequence). The CDR3 consists of 11 residues. As DNA, the CDR3 is TGCAGTGCTCAACCCGGGGAGACCCAGTACTTC. This encodes CSAQPGETQYF.